This T cell receptor beta chain originates from a study of T cell responses to AZD1222 COVID-19 vaccine. Sequencing used immunoSEQ multiplex PCR; TCRdb keeps in-frame clones, though not all of them. The sample lists 150,000 to 250,000 clones, just over 90% seen once, with around 3% in the top ten. Both about-4-week and about-12-week second-dose recipients were combined. The J segment lost 8 bases and the V segment lost 1 base, leaving 8 bases of the junction unmatched. Germline CDR1 reads LGHDT; CDR2 reads YNNKEL (reference sequence). This CDR3 has 15 amino acids. Regarding this clone: The antigen is undetermined.

General study findings and limits: The study reported that nearly half of spike-specific TCRs target unmutated variant regions. A rise in Spike-specific TCR breadth and depth followed two AZD1222 doses.

Sequencing was performed on peripheral blood, taken 28 days after the second AZD1222 dose. The chain links TRBV3-1 (or the pseudogene TRBV3-2) to TRBJ2-1; TRBD2 matches at 7 bases. This TCR derives from an adult who received the AZD1222 COVID-19 vaccine. CDR3 sequence (DNA): TGTGCCAGCAGCCAAGCGGCGGGAGATCTCTATGAGCAGTTCTTC. Translating it yields CASSQAAGDLYEQFF.